This entry lists 13 T cell receptor beta chains sequenced from one sample in a study of T cell responses to AZD1222 COVID-19 vaccine. Sequencing was performed with immunoSEQ multiplex PCR; in TCRdb, only in-frame clones are kept and a portion is missing. This repertoire shows 200,000 or so clones, over 85% found once; its top ten account for 1%. Source: peripheral blood, taken 28 days after the second AZD1222 dose. The receptors were sampled from an adult who received the AZD1222 COVID-19 vaccine.

The chain recombines TRBV9 with TRBJ1-2; D may be TRBD1 (6 bases). The V end was cut by 3 bases, the J end by 5 bases, with 11 bases between. The CDR3 extends over 13 amino acids. Germline assignment: CDR1 SGDLS and CDR2 YYNGEE. The CDR3 region has the DNA TGTGCCAGCAGCGCACAGGGTCGGTATGGCTACACCTTC. It codes for CASSAQGRYGYTF.

To note about this clone: Other DNA sequences in the same sample also yield this CDR3. The chain combines TRBV9 with TRBJ1-2; D unclear. This CDR3 has 13 amino acids. In germline, CDR1 is SGDLS, CDR2 YYNGEE. Trimming cost V 0 bases and J 2 bases, with 5 bases left between them. CDR3 residues: CASSVVSNYGYTF. In DNA form, the CDR3 reads TGTGCCAGCAGCGTAGTGTCAAACTATGGCTACACCTTC.

The rearrangement links TRBV19 to TRBJ1-5, with D unclear. Germline lookup yields CDR1 LNHDA and CDR2 SQIVND (reference sequence). CDR3 length: 15 residues. V gave up 7 bases and J gave up 0 bases, with 13 bases separating them. CDR3 residues: CASKGAPHSNQPQHF. CDR3 bases: TGTGCCAGTAAGGGCGCACCTCATAGCAATCAGCCCCAGCATTTT.

J is TRBJ1-3 and V is TRBV5-1; 10 nucleotides agree with TRBD1. Germline lookup yields CDR1 SGHRS and CDR2 YFSETQ. The V gene end was trimmed by 0 bases and the J gene end by 2 bases; junction bases not matched to a gene: 2. The CDR3 covers 16 residues. The chain's CDR3 is CASSLGQGATGNTIYF. CDR3 in DNA: TGCGCCAGCAGCTTGGGACAGGGGGCTACTGGAAACACCATATATTTT.

The chain joins TRBV5-4 to TRBJ1-3; 7 bases map to TRBD1. There are 13 residues in the CDR3. Germline V gene sequence: CDR1 SGHNT, CDR2 YYREEE (reference sequence). V shed 5 bases, J shed 4 bases, and the junction held 3 bases outside the gene matches. DNA of the CDR3: TGTGCCAGCAGTCCGACAGGGGGAAACACCATATATTTT. This translates into CASSPTGGNTIYF.

V is TRBV6-5 and J is TRBJ1-1; no clear D. Germline CDR1 reads MNHEY; CDR2 reads SVGAGI. This CDR3 has 14 amino acids. V was trimmed by 0 bases and J by 7 bases, leaving 12 bases between them. The CDR3 sequence: CASSYSPQISEAFF. CDR3 nucleotide sequence: TGTGCCAGCAGTTACTCCCCACAGATCAGTGAAGCTTTCTTT.

V and J are TRBV12-3 or TRBV12-4 and TRBJ1-5, with 8 bases that match TRBD1. J was trimmed by 7 bases and V by 6 bases; bases with no gene match: 5. The CDR3 extends over 13 amino acids. The CDR3: CASSPDRDQPQHF. CDR3 sequence (DNA): TGTGCCAGCAGCCCGGACAGGGACCAGCCCCAGCATTTT.

The chain employs TRBV6-1 and TRBJ1-5; TRBD1 might be the D (6 bases). Germline CDR1 reads MNHNS; CDR2 reads SASEGT. There are 14 residues in the CDR3. V was cut by 6 bases and J by 0 bases, with 9 bases left in between. CDR3 protein: CASRTGDSNQPQHF. Here the CDR3 DNA reads TGTGCCAGCAGGACAGGAGATAGCAATCAGCCCCAGCATTTT.

This chain links TRBV19 with TRBJ2-1; 12 nucleotides align to TRBD2. The germline CDR1 and CDR2 sequences are LNHDA and SQIVND (reference sequence). After removal of 7 bases from V and 7 bases from J, the junction contained 14 bases not matched to a gene. This CDR3 has 17 amino acids. DNA of the CDR3: TGTGCCAGTACCCCTCTAGCGGGGGGGCCAGCGTTGAATGAGCAGTTCTTC. Protein: CASTPLAGGPALNEQFF.

V usage is TRBV28 and J usage is TRBJ1-2, with TRBD1 as a possible D gene (6 bases). Germline loops: CDR1 MDHEN, CDR2 SYDVKM. Between the trimmed V and J ends, which lost 7 bases and 3 bases, there was a span of 9 bases. This CDR3 spans 12 amino acids. The chain's CDR3 is CASKDRYYGYTF. The CDR3 nucleotides read TGTGCCAGCAAAGACAGGTACTATGGCTACACCTTC.

This chain uses TRBV7-2 with TRBJ2-7; D possibly matches TRBD1 or TRBD2 (5 bases each). This CDR3 has 13 amino acids. The germline CDR1 and CDR2 sequences are SGHTA and FQGNSA. V was pared by 6 bases and J by 3 bases, with 12 bases between. The CDR3 is CASSFGTVYEQYF. The CDR3 DNA follows: TGTGCCAGCAGTTTCGGGACCGTCTACGAGCAGTACTTC.

This clone was found once. The rearrangement uses TRBV6-5 and TRBJ1-5; tentatively, D is TRBD1 (5 bases). Germline assignment: CDR1 MNHEY and CDR2 SVGAGI. The length of the CDR3 is 14 residues. V shed 6 bases and J shed 3 bases, with 12 bases lying between them. The CDR3 loop is CASRGGGINQPQHF. CDR3 bases: TGTGCCAGCAGAGGCGGGGGGATCAATCAGCCCCAGCATTTT.

This rearrangement joins TRBV7-2 to TRBJ2-7; 8 nucleotides align to TRBD2. Germline V gene sequence: CDR1 SGHTA, CDR2 FQGNSA. Trimming took 2 bases from V and 7 from J; bases not matched to a gene: 7. The CDR3 extends over 14 amino acids. The CDR3 spells CASSLLGGAREQYF. The CDR3 DNA is TGTGCCAGCAGCTTACTCGGGGGGGCCCGGGAGCAGTACTTC. Together with reference TRBV7-2 and TRBJ2-7, the CDR3 gives the full variable domain: GAGVSQSPSNKVTEKGKDVELRCDPISGHTALYWYRQSLGQGLEFLIYFQGNSAPDKSGLPSDRFSAERTGGSVSTLTIQRTQQEDSAVYLCASSLLGGAREQYFGPGTRLTVT.